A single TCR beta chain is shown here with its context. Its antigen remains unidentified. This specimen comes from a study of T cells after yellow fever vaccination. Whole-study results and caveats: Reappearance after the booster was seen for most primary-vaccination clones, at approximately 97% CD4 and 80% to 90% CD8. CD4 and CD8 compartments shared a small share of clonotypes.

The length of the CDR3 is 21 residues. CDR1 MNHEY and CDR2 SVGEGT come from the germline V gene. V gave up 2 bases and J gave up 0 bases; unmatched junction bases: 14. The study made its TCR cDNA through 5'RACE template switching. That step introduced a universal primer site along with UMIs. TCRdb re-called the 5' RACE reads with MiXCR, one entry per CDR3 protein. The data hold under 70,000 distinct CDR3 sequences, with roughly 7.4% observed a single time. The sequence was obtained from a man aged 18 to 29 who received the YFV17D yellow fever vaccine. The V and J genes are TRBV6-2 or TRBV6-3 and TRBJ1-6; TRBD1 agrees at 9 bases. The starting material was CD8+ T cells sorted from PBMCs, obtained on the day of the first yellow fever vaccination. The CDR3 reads CASSYGGPGTGPSSYNSPLHF. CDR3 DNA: TGTGCCAGCAGTTACGGGGGACCTGGGACAGGGCCCAGCTCCTATAATTCACCCCTCCACTTT.